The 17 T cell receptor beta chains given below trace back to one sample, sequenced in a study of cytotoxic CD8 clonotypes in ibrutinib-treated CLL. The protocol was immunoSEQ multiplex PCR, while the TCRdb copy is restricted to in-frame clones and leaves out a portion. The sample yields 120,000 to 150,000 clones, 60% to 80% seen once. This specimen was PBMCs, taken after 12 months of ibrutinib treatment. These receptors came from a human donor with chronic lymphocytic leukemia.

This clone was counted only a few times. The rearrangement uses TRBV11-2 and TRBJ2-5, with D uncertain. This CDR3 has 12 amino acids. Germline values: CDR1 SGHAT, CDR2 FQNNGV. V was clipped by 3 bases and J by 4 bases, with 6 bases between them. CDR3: CASSFEGETQYF. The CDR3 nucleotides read TGTGCCAGCAGCTTTGAAGGAGAGACCCAGTACTTC.

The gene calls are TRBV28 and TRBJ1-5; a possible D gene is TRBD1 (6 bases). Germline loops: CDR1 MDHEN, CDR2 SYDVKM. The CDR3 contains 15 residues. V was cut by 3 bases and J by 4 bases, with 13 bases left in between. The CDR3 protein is CASSFPQGRNQPQHF. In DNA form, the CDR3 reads TGTGCCAGCAGTTTCCCACAGGGCCGGAATCAGCCCCAGCATTTT.

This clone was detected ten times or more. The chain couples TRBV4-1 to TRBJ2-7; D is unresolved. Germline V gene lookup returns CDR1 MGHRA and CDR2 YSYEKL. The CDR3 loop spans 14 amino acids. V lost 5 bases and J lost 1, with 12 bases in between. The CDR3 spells CASSTQPASYEQYF. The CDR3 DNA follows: TGCGCCAGCAGCACCCAACCAGCGTCCTACGAGCAGTACTTC.

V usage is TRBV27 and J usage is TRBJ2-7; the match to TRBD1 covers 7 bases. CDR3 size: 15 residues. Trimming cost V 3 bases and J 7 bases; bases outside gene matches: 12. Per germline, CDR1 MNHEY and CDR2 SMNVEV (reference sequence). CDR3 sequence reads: CASSFSLTGPVEQYF. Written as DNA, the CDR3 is TGTGCCAGCAGTTTTTCCTTGACAGGGCCGGTGGAGCAGTACTTC.

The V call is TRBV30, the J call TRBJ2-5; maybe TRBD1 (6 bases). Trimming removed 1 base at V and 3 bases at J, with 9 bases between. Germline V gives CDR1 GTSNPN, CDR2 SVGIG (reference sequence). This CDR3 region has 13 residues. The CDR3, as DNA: TGTGCCTGGAGTGCGTACAGGGAAGAGACCCAGTACTTC. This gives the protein CAWSAYREETQYF. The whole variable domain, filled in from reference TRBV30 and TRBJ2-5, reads SQTIHQWPATLVQPVGSPLSLECTVEGTSNPNLYWYRQAAGRGLQLLFYSVGIGQISSEVPQNLSASRPQDRQFILSSKKLLLSDSGFYLCAWSAYREETQYFGPGTRLLVL.

The CDR3 region is CASRMGTIRYNEQFF. CDR3 DNA: TGTGCCAGCAGGATGGGGACTATACGATACAATGAGCAGTTCTTC. The chain links TRBV6-1 to TRBJ2-1, with 7 bases that match TRBD2. The CDR3 is 15 amino acids. The trim removed 6 bases at V and 4 bases at J, leaving 9 bases unmatched. Germline V gene lookup returns CDR1 MNHNS and CDR2 SASEGT.

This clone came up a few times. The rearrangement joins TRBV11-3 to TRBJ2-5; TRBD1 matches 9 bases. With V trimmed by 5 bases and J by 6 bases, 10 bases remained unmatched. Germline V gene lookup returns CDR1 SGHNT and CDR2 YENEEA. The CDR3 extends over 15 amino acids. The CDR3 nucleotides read TGTGCCAGCAGCACGGGACAGGGATTCGGGAAGACCCAGTACTTC. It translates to CASSTGQGFGKTQYF.

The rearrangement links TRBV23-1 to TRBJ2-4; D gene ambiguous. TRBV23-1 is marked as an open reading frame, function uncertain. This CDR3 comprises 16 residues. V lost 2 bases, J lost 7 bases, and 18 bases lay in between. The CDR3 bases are TGCGCCAGCAGTCAACTTGGATGGTCGGGCCATAACATTCAGTACTTC. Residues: CASSQLGWSGHNIQYF.

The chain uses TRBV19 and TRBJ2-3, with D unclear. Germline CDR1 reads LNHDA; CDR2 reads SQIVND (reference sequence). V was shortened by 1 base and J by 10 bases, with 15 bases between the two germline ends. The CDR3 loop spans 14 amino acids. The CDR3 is CASSIGAPFRAQYF. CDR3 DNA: TGTGCCAGTAGTATAGGGGCCCCTTTTCGTGCGCAGTATTTT.

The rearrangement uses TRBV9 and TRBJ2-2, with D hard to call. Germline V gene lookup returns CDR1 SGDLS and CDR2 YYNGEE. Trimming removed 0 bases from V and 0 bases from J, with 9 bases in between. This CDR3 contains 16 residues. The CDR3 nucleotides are TGTGCCAGCAGCGTAGCGGTAGGGACGAACACCGGGGAGCTGTTTTTT. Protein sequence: CASSVAVGTNTGELFF.

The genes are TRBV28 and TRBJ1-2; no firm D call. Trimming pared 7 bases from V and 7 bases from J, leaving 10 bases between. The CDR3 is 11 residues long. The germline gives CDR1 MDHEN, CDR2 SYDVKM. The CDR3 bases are TGTGCCAGCAATGTTCACAGTGGCTACACCTTC. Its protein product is CASNVHSGYTF.

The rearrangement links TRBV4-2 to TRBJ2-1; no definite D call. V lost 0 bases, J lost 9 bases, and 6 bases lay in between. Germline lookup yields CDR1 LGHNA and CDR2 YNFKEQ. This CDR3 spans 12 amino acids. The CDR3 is CASSQDRIEQFF. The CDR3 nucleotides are TGTGCCAGCAGCCAAGATAGAATTGAGCAGTTCTTC.

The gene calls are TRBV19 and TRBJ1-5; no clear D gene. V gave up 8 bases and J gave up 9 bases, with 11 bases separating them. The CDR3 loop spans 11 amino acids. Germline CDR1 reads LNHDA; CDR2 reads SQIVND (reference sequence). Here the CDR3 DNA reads TGTGCCAGTGGAACAATAGGGCCCCAGCATTTT. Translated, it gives CASGTIGPQHF.

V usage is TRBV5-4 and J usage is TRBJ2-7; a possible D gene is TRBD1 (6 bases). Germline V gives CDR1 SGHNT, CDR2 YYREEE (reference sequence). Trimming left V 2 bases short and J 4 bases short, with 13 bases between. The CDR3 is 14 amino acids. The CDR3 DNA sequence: TGTGCCAGCAGCTTAGGGACAATCTTTTACGAGCAGTACTTC. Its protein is CASSLGTIFYEQYF.

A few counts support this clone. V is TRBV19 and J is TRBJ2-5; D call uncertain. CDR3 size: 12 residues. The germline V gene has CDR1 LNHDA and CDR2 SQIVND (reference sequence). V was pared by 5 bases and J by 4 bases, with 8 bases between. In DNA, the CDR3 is TGTGCCAGTAGTGGGCGGCGAGAGACCCAGTACTTC. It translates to CASSGRRETQYF.

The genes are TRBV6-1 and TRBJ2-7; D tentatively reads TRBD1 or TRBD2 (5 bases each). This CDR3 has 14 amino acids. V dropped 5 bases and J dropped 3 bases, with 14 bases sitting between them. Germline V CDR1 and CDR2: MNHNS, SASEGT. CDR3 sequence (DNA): TGTGCCAGCAGTCGCCGGGGCCTGAACTACGAGCAGTACTTC. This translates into CASSRRGLNYEQYF.

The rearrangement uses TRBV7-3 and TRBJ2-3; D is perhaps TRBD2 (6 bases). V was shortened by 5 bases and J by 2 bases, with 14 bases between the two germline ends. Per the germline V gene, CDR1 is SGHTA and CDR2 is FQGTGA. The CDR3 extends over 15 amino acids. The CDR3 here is CASSPSSDLTDTQYF. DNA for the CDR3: TGTGCCAGCAGCCCATCTAGCGACCTCACAGATACGCAGTATTTT. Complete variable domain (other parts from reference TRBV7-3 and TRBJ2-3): GAGVSQTPSNKVTEKGKYVELRCDPISGHTALYWYRQSLGQGPEFLIYFQGTGAADDSGLPNDRFFAVRPEGSVSTLKIQRTERGDSAVYLCASSPSSDLTDTQYFGPGTRLTVL.